This T cell receptor beta chain was observed in a study of blood T cell repertoires in COVID-19. Study summary: Spain, Italy and the United States supplied samples that represented acute and convalescent COVID-19. PBMCs, B-cell-depleted T cells, or T cells provided the cDNA or gDNA that made up the material.

Trimming cost V 1 base and J 1 base, with 4 bases left between them. Germline CDR1 reads SGHTA; CDR2 reads FQGNSA. CDR3 size: 13 residues. Per the original methods: The authors estimated nucleated cell counts from reference gene primer amplification. Sequencing was performed with immunoSEQ multiplex PCR; in TCRdb, only in-frame clones are kept and a portion is missing. V and J calls and clone size are given by that table; D and trimming were obtained from the DNA. The sample has 150,000 to 200,000 clones; approximately 82% are singletons. This clone has only one observation. The rearrangement uses TRBV7-2 and TRBJ1-2, with D unresolved. The source is an elderly woman with acute or convalescent COVID-19. Sample: peripheral blood. CDR3 sequence reads: CASSLGVNYGYTF. In DNA form, the CDR3 reads TGTGCCAGCAGCTTAGGCGTTAACTATGGCTACACCTTC. Full variable domain (outside the CDR3, taken from reference TRBV7-2 and TRBJ1-2): GAGVSQSPSNKVTEKGKDVELRCDPISGHTALYWYRQSLGQGLEFLIYFQGNSAPDKSGLPSDRFSAERTGGSVSTLTIQRTQQEDSAVYLCASSLGVNYGYTFGSGTRLTVV.